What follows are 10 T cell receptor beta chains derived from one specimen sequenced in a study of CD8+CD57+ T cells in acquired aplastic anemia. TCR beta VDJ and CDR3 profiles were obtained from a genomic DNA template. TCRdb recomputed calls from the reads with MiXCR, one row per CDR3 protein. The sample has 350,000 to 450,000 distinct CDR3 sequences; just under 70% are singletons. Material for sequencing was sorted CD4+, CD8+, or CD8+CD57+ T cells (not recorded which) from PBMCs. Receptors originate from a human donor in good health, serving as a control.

The CDR3 reads CASSGQRFNRARHF. The CDR3 DNA reads as TGTGCCAGCAGTGGACAACGGTTCAATCGGGCCCGGCATTTT. J is TRBJ1-5 and V is TRBV15; D is perhaps TRBD1 (5 bases). The CDR3 has 14 residues. Per the germline V gene, CDR1 is LNHNV and CDR2 is YYDKDF (reference sequence). V dropped 10 bases and J dropped 15 bases, with 28 bases sitting between them.

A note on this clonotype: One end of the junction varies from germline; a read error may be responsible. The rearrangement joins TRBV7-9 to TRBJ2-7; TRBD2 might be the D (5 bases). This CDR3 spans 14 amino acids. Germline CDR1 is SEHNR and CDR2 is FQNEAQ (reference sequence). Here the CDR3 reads CASSLGLGNTKYFF. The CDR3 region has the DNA TGTGCCAGCAGCCTCGGACTTGGAAACACCAAATATTTCTTC.

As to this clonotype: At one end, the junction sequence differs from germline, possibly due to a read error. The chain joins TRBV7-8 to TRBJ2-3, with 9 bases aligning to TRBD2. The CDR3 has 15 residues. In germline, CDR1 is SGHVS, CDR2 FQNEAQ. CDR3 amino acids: CASSLVLSGGDTQYF. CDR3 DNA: TGTGCCAGCAGTTTAGTCCTTAGCGGGGGTGATACGCAGTATTTT.

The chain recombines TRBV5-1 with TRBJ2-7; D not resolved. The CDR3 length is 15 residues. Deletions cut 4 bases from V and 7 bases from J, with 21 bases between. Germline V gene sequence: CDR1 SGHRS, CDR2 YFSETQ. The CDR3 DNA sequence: TGCGCCAGCAGCGTGTGCGGATTAGCTCGCGGAGAGCAGTACTTC. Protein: CASSVCGLARGEQYF.

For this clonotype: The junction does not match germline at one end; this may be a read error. In DNA form, the CDR3 reads TGCGCCAGCAACAGGACGGAAGTAGAAAAACTGTTTTTT. This sequence encodes CASNRTEVEKLFF. The chain has TRBV5-8 and TRBJ1-4; D is perhaps TRBD1 (5 bases). From germline, CDR1 is SGHTS and CDR2 YDEGEE. The CDR3 covers 13 residues.

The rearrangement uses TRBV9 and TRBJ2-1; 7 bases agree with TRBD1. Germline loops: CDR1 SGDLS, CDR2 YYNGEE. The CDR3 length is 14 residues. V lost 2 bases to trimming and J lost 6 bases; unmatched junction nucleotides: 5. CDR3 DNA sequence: TGTGCCAGCAGCGTGGGACAGCTCCTCAATGAGCAGTTCTTC. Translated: CASSVGQLLNEQFF.

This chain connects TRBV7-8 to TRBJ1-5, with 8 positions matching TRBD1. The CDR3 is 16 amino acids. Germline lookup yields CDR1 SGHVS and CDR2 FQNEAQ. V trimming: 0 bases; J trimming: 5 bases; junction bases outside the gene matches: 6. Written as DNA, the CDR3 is TGTGCCAGCAGCTTAGCGGGCGGACAGGGATATCAGCCCCAGCATTTT. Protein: CASSLAGGQGYQPQHF.

CDR3: CASSVVQGLSSTGELFF. The DNA for the CDR3 is TGTGCCAGCAGCGTAGTTCAGGGGCTCAGCTCAACCGGGGAGCTGTTTTTT. The V gene is TRBV7-2, the J gene TRBJ2-2; perhaps TRBD1 as D (6 bases). There are 17 residues in the CDR3. In germline, CDR1 is SGHTA, CDR2 FQGNSA. V was clipped by 5 bases and J by 5 bases, with 21 bases between them.

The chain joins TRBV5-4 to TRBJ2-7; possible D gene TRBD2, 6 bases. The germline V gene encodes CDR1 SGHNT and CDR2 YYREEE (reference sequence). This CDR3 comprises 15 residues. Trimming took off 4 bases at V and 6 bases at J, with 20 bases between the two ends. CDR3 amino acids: CASSRGRLGQREQYF. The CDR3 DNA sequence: TGTGCCAGCAGCCGGGGACGACTAGGCCAGCGCGAGCAGTACTTC.

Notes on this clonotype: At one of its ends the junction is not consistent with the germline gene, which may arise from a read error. CDR3 coding DNA: TGTGCCAGCAGCTTAGAGAGGGAGGACGAGGAGTACTTC. Translation: CASSLEREDEEYF. The chain uses TRBV9 and TRBJ2-7; tentative D call: TRBD2 (6 bases). This CDR3 contains 13 residues. The germline gives CDR1 SGDLS, CDR2 YYNGEE.